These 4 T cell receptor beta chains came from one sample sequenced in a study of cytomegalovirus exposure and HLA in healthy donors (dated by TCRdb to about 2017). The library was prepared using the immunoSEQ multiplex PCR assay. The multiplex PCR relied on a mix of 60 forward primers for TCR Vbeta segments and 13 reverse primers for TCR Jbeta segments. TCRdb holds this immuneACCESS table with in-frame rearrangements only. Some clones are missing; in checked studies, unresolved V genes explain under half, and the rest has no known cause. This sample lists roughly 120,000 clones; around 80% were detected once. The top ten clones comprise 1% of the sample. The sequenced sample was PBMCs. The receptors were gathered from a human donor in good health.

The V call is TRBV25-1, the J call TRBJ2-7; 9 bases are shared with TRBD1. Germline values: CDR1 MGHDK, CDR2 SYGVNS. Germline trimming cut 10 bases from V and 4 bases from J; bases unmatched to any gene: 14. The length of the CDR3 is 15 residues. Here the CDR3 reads CATVHLGTGTYEQYF. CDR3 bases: TGTGCCACTGTCCACTTGGGGACAGGGACGTACGAGCAGTACTTC.

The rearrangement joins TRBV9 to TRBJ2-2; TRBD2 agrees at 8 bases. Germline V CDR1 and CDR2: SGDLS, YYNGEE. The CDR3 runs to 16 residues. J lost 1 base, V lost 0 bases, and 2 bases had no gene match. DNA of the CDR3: TGTGCCAGCAGCGTAGGTAGCGGGGTGAACACCGGGGAGCTGTTTTTT. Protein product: CASSVGSGVNTGELFF.

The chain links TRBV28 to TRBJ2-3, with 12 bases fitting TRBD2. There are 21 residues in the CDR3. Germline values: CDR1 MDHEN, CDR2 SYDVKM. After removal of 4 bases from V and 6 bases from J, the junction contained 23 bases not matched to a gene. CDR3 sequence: CASSYSILAGGYAGLPDTQYF. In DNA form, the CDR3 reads TGTGCCAGCAGTTACTCCATACTAGCGGGGGGCTATGCAGGGTTGCCGGATACGCAGTATTTT.

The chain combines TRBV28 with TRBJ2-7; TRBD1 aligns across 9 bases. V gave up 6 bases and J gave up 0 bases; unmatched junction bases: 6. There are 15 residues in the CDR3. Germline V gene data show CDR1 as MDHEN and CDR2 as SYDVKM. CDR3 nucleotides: TGTGCCAGCAGCTCGACAGGGGGAGGCTCCTACGAGCAGTACTTC. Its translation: CASSSTGGGSYEQYF.